A single sample gave rise to the 27 T cell receptor beta chains below, sequenced in a study of PD-1 blockade in classical Hodgkin lymphoma. Each of the patients experienced relapse following autologous stem cell transplantation, and their brentuximab vedotin exposure differed. Here immunoSEQ multiplex PCR was the method, and the copy in TCRdb shows in-frame clones only, minus some. The sample comprises roughly 90,000 clones, 81% of which are singletons, and about 15% rests with the top ten. The material was peripheral blood mononuclear cells (PBMCs), obtained before the second cycle of nivolumab. These receptor sequences come from a human donor with classical Hodgkin lymphoma.

The chain carries TRBV11-2 and TRBJ2-1, with 8 bases aligning to TRBD2. The trim removed 1 base at V and 5 bases at J, leaving 4 bases unmatched. The germline V gene has CDR1 SGHAT and CDR2 FQNNGV. The CDR3 totals 15 residues. The CDR3 nucleotides read TGTGCCAGCAGCTTAGGGGCGGGAGGCAACAATGAGCAGTTCTTC. This codes for CASSLGAGGNNEQFF.

The chain has TRBV29-1 and TRBJ2-7; 15 bases match TRBD2. Per the germline V gene, CDR1 is SQVTM and CDR2 is ANQGSEA. V lost 0 bases and J lost 4; bases outside the gene matches: 1. The length of the CDR3 is 15 residues. CDR3 amino acids: CSVEEGTSGRYEQYF. CDR3 coding DNA: TGCAGCGTTGAAGAAGGGACTAGCGGGAGGTACGAGCAGTACTTC.

The chain combines TRBV11-2 with TRBJ2-2; TRBD1 matches 7 bases. V shed 3 bases, J shed 4 bases, and the junction held 5 bases outside the gene matches. Germline V gene data show CDR1 as SGHAT and CDR2 as FQNNGV. The CDR3 contains 15 residues. CDR3 amino acids: CASSLVTGATGELFF. The CDR3 DNA follows: TGTGCCAGCAGCTTGGTAACAGGGGCCACCGGGGAGCTGTTTTTT.

CDR3 coding DNA: TGCAGCGTTGAGAAGGGTTCGGGGTACGAGCAGTACTTC. Residues: CSVEKGSGYEQYF. This chain joins TRBV29-1 and TRBJ2-7, with a tentative D call TRBD2 (5 bases). CDR3 length equals 13 residues. Germline values: CDR1 SQVTM, CDR2 ANQGSEA. V gave up 3 bases and J gave up 4 bases, with 13 bases separating them.

In DNA form, the CDR3 reads TGTGCCAGCAGTGACAACTACGAGCAGTACTTC. Translated: CASSDNYEQYF. The chain uses TRBV2 and TRBJ2-7; D not certain. The V end lost 3 bases, the J end lost 3 bases, and 3 bases lay between the germline ends. Germline CDR1 is SNHLY and CDR2 is FYNNEI. This CDR3 is built from 11 residues.

This clone has just one count. This sequence joins TRBV4-1 and TRBJ2-2, with D perhaps TRBD2 (8 bases). Between the trimmed V and J ends, which lost 4 bases and 4 bases, there was a span of 16 bases. The germline gives CDR1 MGHRA, CDR2 YSYEKL. This CDR3 spans 16 amino acids. CDR3 loop: CASSPREGAGTGELFF. DNA for the CDR3: TGCGCCAGCAGCCCTCGGGAGGGGGCGGGCACCGGGGAGCTGTTTTTT.

This clone came up once. V gene TRBV6-1 combines with J gene TRBJ2-1, with TRBD2 identical over 10 bases. CDR1 MNHNS and CDR2 SASEGT come from the germline V gene. The V segment lost 2 bases and the J segment 2 bases; nucleotides outside the gene matches: 3. The CDR3 consists of 16 residues. The CDR3 is CASSEPAGGAYNEQFF. The DNA for the CDR3 is TGTGCCAGCAGTGAACCAGCGGGAGGGGCCTACAATGAGCAGTTCTTC.

This chain joins TRBV5-1 and TRBJ2-7; 8 bases fit TRBD2. The trim removed 0 bases at V and 3 bases at J, leaving 2 bases unmatched. The CDR3 contains 14 residues. The germline gives CDR1 SGHRS, CDR2 YFSETQ. CDR3 amino acids: CASSLAGGYYEQYF. For the CDR3, the DNA is TGCGCCAGCAGCTTGGCGGGAGGGTACTACGAGCAGTACTTC. Full variable domain (missing parts from reference TRBV5-1 and TRBJ2-7): KAGVTQTPRYLIKTRGQQVTLSCSPISGHRSVSWYQQTPGQGLQFLFEYFSETQRNKGNFPGRFSGRQFSNSRSEMNVSTLELGDSALYLCASSLAGGYYEQYFGPGTRLTVT.

The chain carries TRBV2 and TRBJ2-5; 7 nucleotides line up with TRBD2. V lost 7 bases and J lost 1; bases outside the gene matches: 9. The CDR3 runs 15 residues. The germline V gene encodes CDR1 SNHLY and CDR2 FYNNEI. CDR3 residues: CASTYFPGGQETQYF. CDR3 bases: TGTGCCAGCACTTACTTCCCGGGGGGCCAAGAGACCCAGTACTTC.

The CDR3 coding sequence is TGCGCCAGCAGCCAAGATTCGGCTAGGGCTGAGACCCAGTACTTC. Translating gives CASSQDSARAETQYF. V is TRBV4-1 and J is TRBJ2-5; no definite D call. V shed 0 bases and J shed 5 bases, with 13 bases lying between them. Germline V gene data show CDR1 as MGHRA and CDR2 as YSYEKL. The CDR3 spans 15 residues.

The chain carries TRBV6-6 and TRBJ2-7; 7 bases align to TRBD2. Germline trimming cut 2 bases from V and 7 bases from J; bases unmatched to any gene: 14. Per germline, CDR1 MNHNY and CDR2 SVGAGI (reference sequence). The CDR3 is 16 amino acids. The chain's CDR3 is CASSYPREGGSLEQYF. CDR3 DNA sequence: TGTGCCAGCAGTTACCCTCGCGAGGGCGGGAGTCTAGAGCAGTACTTC.

This rearrangement joins TRBV25-1 to TRBJ1-1, with 8 positions matching TRBD1. Trimming at V came to 6 bases and at J to 6 bases, leaving 15 bases not matched to a gene. Germline V lookup: CDR1 MGHDK, CDR2 SYGVNS. This CDR3 contains 16 residues. The CDR3 sequence: CASRSSGTGFIPEAFF. The CDR3 nucleotides are TGTGCCAGCAGATCTTCCGGGACAGGTTTTATCCCTGAAGCTTTCTTT.

The sample holds one count of this clone. The rearrangement uses TRBV10-1 and TRBJ2-5; D is possibly TRBD1 (5 bases). Deletions cut 4 bases from V and 1 base from J, with 7 bases between. Per the germline V gene, CDR1 is WNHNN and CDR2 is SYGVQD (reference sequence). CDR3 length equals 13 residues. CDR3 in DNA: TGCGCCAGCAGTGGGACATCCCAAGAGACCCAGTACTTC. Its protein product is CASSGTSQETQYF.

The rearrangement links TRBV9 to TRBJ2-1, with 9 nucleotides matching TRBD2. CDR3 length: 16 residues. The V segment lost 0 bases and the J segment 5 bases; nucleotides outside the gene matches: 6. Germline V gene lookup returns CDR1 SGDLS and CDR2 YYNGEE. The DNA of the CDR3 is TGTGCCAGCAGCGTAGCTCTGACTAGCGGAGACAATGAGCAGTTCTTC. This gives the protein CASSVALTSGDNEQFF. The full variable domain, completed using reference TRBV9 and TRBJ2-1, is DSGVTQTPKHLITATGQRVTLRCSPRSGDLSVYWYQQSLDQGLQFLIQYYNGEERAKGNILERFSAQQFPDLHSELNLSSLELGDSALYFCASSVALTSGDNEQFFGPGTRLTVL.

The count of this clone is one. V and J are TRBV4-3 and TRBJ2-3; D gene ambiguous. V shed 0 bases and J shed 4 bases, with 8 bases lying between them. The CDR3 runs 14 residues. Germline lookup yields CDR1 LGHNA and CDR2 YSLEER. In DNA, the CDR3 is TGCGCCAGCAGCCAAGATTACTGGTCAGATACGCAGTATTTT. Translating it yields CASSQDYWSDTQYF.

V and J are TRBV11-2 and TRBJ1-4, with D possibly being TRBD1 (5 bases). Looked up from germline, CDR1 is SGHAT and CDR2 is FQNNGV. The CDR3 loop spans 15 amino acids. Trimming took off 0 bases at V and 7 bases at J, with 12 bases between the two ends. DNA of the CDR3: TGTGCCAGCAGCTTAGATTGGTCCGACAGTGAAAAACTGTTTTTT. It encodes CASSLDWSDSEKLFF.

This chain joins TRBV11-2 and TRBJ2-2; D is possibly TRBD1 (6 bases). Germline CDR1 reads SGHAT; CDR2 reads FQNNGV. This CDR3 has 17 amino acids. V dropped 0 bases and J dropped 5 bases, with 16 bases sitting between them. Here the CDR3 DNA reads TGTGCCAGCAGCTTAGATCCACAGGGATCGGATACCGGGGAGCTGTTTTTT. Amino acid sequence: CASSLDPQGSDTGELFF.

The CDR3, as DNA: TGTGCCAGCCAACAGGGGGCCTCCTACGAGCAGTACTTC. Amino acid sequence: CASQQGASYEQYF. This chain uses TRBV6-6 with TRBJ2-7; 9 nucleotides agree with TRBD1. Germline V gene sequence: CDR1 MNHNY, CDR2 SVGAGI (reference sequence). The CDR3 has 13 amino acids. The ends lost 8 bases at V and 0 bases at J; junction bases unmatched: 2.

The chain uses TRBV10-3 and TRBJ1-5; no reliable D call. Germline V gene data show CDR1 as ENHRY and CDR2 as SYGVKD. CDR3 size: 13 residues. The V end lost 6 bases, the J end lost 3 bases, and 9 bases lay between the germline ends. CDR3 amino acids: CAIRQYNNQPQHF. The CDR3 nucleotides are TGTGCCATCAGACAGTATAACAATCAGCCCCAGCATTTT.

The chain carries TRBV21-1 and TRBJ2-3; the table's D gene call, TRBD2, was not cross checked with the DNA. TRBV21-1 is a pseudogene locus. The CDR3 is made up of 17 amino acids. The CDR3 loop reads CASRPTEGREGKDTQYF. CDR3 bases: TGTGCCAGCCGACCCACGGAGGGGCGGGAGGGAAAAGATACGCAGTATTTT.

CDR3 protein: CASALGGSAYEQYF. The CDR3 DNA reads as TGTGCCAGTGCCCTCGGAGGTTCCGCCTACGAGCAGTACTTC. The rearrangement uses TRBV19 and TRBJ2-7, with a weak D call TRBD2 (5 bases). Germline values: CDR1 LNHDA, CDR2 SQIVND (reference sequence). CDR3 length: 14 residues. V shed 8 bases and J shed 2 bases, with 16 bases lying between them.

The chain carries TRBV19 and TRBJ2-5, with D perhaps TRBD1 (5 bases). Trimming shortened V by 4 bases and J by 5 bases, and 11 bases separated the two germline ends. This CDR3 contains 13 residues. CDR1 is LNHDA and CDR2 is SQIVND in the germline V gene (reference sequence). The chain's CDR3 is CASSSRQLETQYF. CDR3 in DNA: TGTGCCAGTAGTAGTAGACAGCTGGAGACCCAGTACTTC. Variable domain in full (rest from reference TRBV19 and TRBJ2-5): DGGITQSPKYLFRKEGQNVTLSCEQNLNHDAMYWYRQDPGQGLRLIYYSQIVNDFQKGDIAEGYSVSREKKESFPLTVTSAQKNPTAFYLCASSSRQLETQYFGPGTRLLVL.

V usage is TRBV28 and J usage is TRBJ2-1, with D perhaps given as TRBD1 or TRBD2 (5 bases each). V lost 6 bases and J lost 10, with 22 bases in between. Germline V lookup: CDR1 MDHEN, CDR2 SYDVKM. CDR3 size: 15 residues. In nucleotides, the CDR3 is TGTGCCAGCAGCGGGGCAAGTGGCGGTCAGGAGGAGCAGTTCTTC. Its protein product is CASSGASGGQEEQFF.

In DNA, the CDR3 is TGTGCCAGCAGCTTGGGACAGCCTAACACTGAAGCTTTCTTT. The encoded protein is CASSLGQPNTEAFF. This sequence joins TRBV7-2 and TRBJ1-1, with 7 bases identical to TRBD1. J was trimmed by 2 bases and V by 3 bases; bases with no gene match: 3. From germline, CDR1 is SGHTA and CDR2 FQGNSA. This CDR3 is 14 amino acids long.

The chain uses TRBV29-1 and TRBJ2-7, with D uncertain. The CDR3 is made up of 13 amino acids. Germline V CDR1 and CDR2: SQVTM, ANQGSEA. V was shortened by 1 base and J by 5 bases, with 12 bases between the two germline ends. The CDR3 sequence is CSVEVVGFHEQYF. For the CDR3, the DNA is TGCAGCGTTGAAGTGGTTGGGTTCCACGAGCAGTACTTC.

The chain is built from TRBV27 and TRBJ2-2; 7 nucleotides match TRBD1. Germline CDR1 is MNHEY and CDR2 is SMNVEV (reference sequence). V gave up 5 bases and J gave up 4 bases; unmatched junction bases: 7. This CDR3 has 15 residues. As DNA, the CDR3 is TGTGCCAGCAGTGCCGGGACAGTGGCCACCGGGGAGCTGTTTTTT. Encoded protein: CASSAGTVATGELFF.

The rearrangement links TRBV28 to TRBJ2-3; D is unclear. V was clipped by 5 bases and J by 2 bases, with 11 bases between them. Germline V gene sequence: CDR1 MDHEN, CDR2 SYDVKM. CDR3 length: 14 residues. Here the CDR3 reads CASSLDWITDTQYF. CDR3 nucleotides: TGTGCCAGCAGTCTAGACTGGATCACAGATACGCAGTATTTT.